These 24 T cell receptor beta chains originate from one sample sequenced in a study of CD8 T cells in ankylosing spondylitis. Via MiXCR, TCRdb re-called the 5' RACE reads, giving one row per CDR3 protein. The sample includes about 350,000 distinct CDR3 sequences, around 20% of them seen just once. The sample taken for sequencing was blood, either unsorted or a sorted T cell fraction (not recorded which). Source of these receptors: a male donor with ankylosing spondylitis or in good health (not recorded which).

This clonotype was seen a few times. V is TRBV27 and J is TRBJ1-1; weak D call: TRBD1 (6 bases). Germline CDR1 is MNHEY and CDR2 is SMNVEV (reference sequence). The CDR3 consists of 12 residues. Deletions cut 6 bases from V and 11 bases from J, with 16 bases between. The CDR3 nucleotides are TGTGCCAGCAGCCCAGTCAGGGGCCGGGCTTTCTTT. Translated: CASSPVRGRAFF.

CDR3 nucleotide sequence: TGTGCCCAGGGACAGGGGACCTACGAGCAGTACTTC. This codes for CAQGQGTYEQYF. The chain joins TRBV30 to TRBJ2-7, with TRBD1 identical over 10 bases. The CDR3 is 12 residues long. V lost 8 bases to trimming and J lost 2 bases; unmatched junction nucleotides: 3. Germline V CDR1 and CDR2: GTSNPN, SVGIG (reference sequence). The complete variable domain, with remaining parts taken from reference TRBV30 and TRBJ2-7, reads SQTIHQWPATLVQPVGSPLSLECTVEGTSNPNLYWYRQAAGRGLQLLFYSVGIGQISSEVPQNLSASRPQDRQFILSSKKLLLSDSGFYLCAQGQGTYEQYFGPGTRLTVT.

This clonotype showed up just a few times. The chain combines TRBV7-9 with TRBJ2-1, with 8 nucleotides matching TRBD2. The CDR3 covers 12 residues. Germline CDR1 reads SEHNR; CDR2 reads FQNEAQ (reference sequence). V was pared by 11 bases and J by 3 bases, with 3 bases of the junction left unmatched. CDR3 residues: CAGAGDYNEQFF. The CDR3 region has the DNA TGTGCCGGAGCGGGGGACTACAATGAGCAGTTCTTC.

The chain couples TRBV28 to TRBJ2-7, with D possibly TRBD1 on 5 matching bases. V was shortened by 4 bases and J by 0 bases, with 16 bases between the two germline ends. This CDR3 contains 16 residues. CDR1 is MDHEN and CDR2 is SYDVKM in the germline V gene. CDR3 in DNA: TGTGCCAGCAGTTCCCTAGGGGCCTTAAGCTCCTACGAGCAGTACTTC. Translating it yields CASSSLGALSSYEQYF.

This clonotype was picked up a small number of times. The chain couples TRBV27 to TRBJ2-3; D is ambiguous. Per germline, CDR1 MNHEY and CDR2 SMNVEV (reference sequence). The CDR3 has 12 amino acids. The V gene lost 5 bases and the J gene lost 4 bases, with 7 bases spanning the gap. The CDR3 nucleotides read TGTGCCAGCAGTGATTACCCAGATACGCAGTATTTT. It specifies CASSDYPDTQYF.

The rearrangement links TRBV28 to TRBJ2-5, with D hard to call. The V end was cut by 0 bases, the J end by 5 bases, with 10 bases between. Germline CDR1 reads MDHEN; CDR2 reads SYDVKM. The CDR3 is made up of 14 amino acids. The CDR3 loop reads CASSLWSSIETQYF. The CDR3 DNA follows: TGTGCCAGCAGTTTATGGTCTAGTATCGAGACCCAGTACTTC.

V is TRBV10-2 and J is TRBJ2-1; weak D call: TRBD2 (7 bases). Looked up from germline, CDR1 is WSHSY and CDR2 is SAAADI. The CDR3 runs to 16 residues. Trimming removed 3 bases at V and 7 bases at J, with 19 bases between. The CDR3, as DNA: TGCGCCAGCAGTGATGGAGGGGGGGCCCGGGTGAATGAGCAGTTCTTC. It yields the protein CASSDGGGARVNEQFF.

The chain couples TRBV4-2 to TRBJ1-1; 10 bases agree with TRBD1. Germline CDR1 and CDR2: LGHNA and YNFKEQ. This CDR3 contains 18 residues. The J segment lost 0 bases and the V segment lost 0 bases, leaving 7 bases of the junction unmatched. The CDR3 DNA sequence: TGTGCCAGCAGCCAAGATCTTCGGACAGGGGGGATGAACACTGAAGCTTTCTTT. Protein product: CASSQDLRTGGMNTEAFF.

This clonotype was detected many times. The DNA for the CDR3 is TGTGCCAGCAGTTTATCGCCAGATACGCAGTATTTT. Amino acids: CASSLSPDTQYF. V and J are TRBV12-3 or TRBV12-4 and TRBJ2-3, with D hard to call. This CDR3 is 12 amino acids long. V lost 2 bases, J lost 4 bases, and 4 bases lay in between.

This clonotype was counted between two and nine times. The chain recombines TRBV5-5 with TRBJ2-2; no clear D. The CDR3 totals 15 residues. V was trimmed by 0 bases and J by 0 bases, leaving 6 bases between them. The germline CDR1 and CDR2 sequences are SGHKS and YYEKEE (reference sequence). Here the CDR3 reads CASSLDGTNTGELFF. CDR3 nucleotide sequence: TGTGCCAGCAGCTTGGACGGAACGAACACCGGGGAGCTGTTTTTT.

In its sample, this clonotype was seen a few times. The chain uses TRBV29-1 and TRBJ1-2; D uncertain. Germline lookup yields CDR1 SQVTM and CDR2 ANQGSEA. This CDR3 comprises 16 residues. The V end was cut by 4 bases, the J end by 4 bases, with 22 bases between. The CDR3 loop is CSVVIWLEDLGYGYTF. CDR3 coding DNA: TGCAGCGTTGTTATTTGGTTGGAGGATCTGGGCTATGGCTACACCTTC. Supplemented by reference TRBV29-1 and TRBJ1-2, the full variable domain reads SAVISQKPSRDICQRGTSLTIQCQVDSQVTMMFWYRQQPGQSLTLIATANQGSEATYESGFVIDKFPISRPNLTFSTLTVSNMSPEDSSIYLCSVVIWLEDLGYGYTFGSGTRLTVV.

This clonotype was observed a handful of times. This rearrangement joins TRBV20-1 to TRBJ1-1; 7 bases are shared with TRBD1. Germline CDR1 DFQATT, CDR2 SNEGSKA (reference sequence). The CDR3 has 15 residues. The ends lost 5 bases at V and 2 bases at J; junction bases unmatched: 11. CDR3 protein: CSADILGTVNTEAFF. The CDR3, as DNA: TGCAGTGCTGACATTCTCGGGACAGTTAACACTGAAGCTTTCTTT.

This clonotype was observed a few times. The V gene is TRBV20-1, the J gene TRBJ1-1, with TRBD1 as a possible D gene (6 bases). Germline V gene data show CDR1 as DFQATT and CDR2 as SNEGSKA (reference sequence). The CDR3 totals 12 residues. V lost 3 bases and J lost 9, with 14 bases in between. The CDR3 loop is CSASLEGEQAFF. DNA of the CDR3: TGCAGTGCTAGTTTGGAGGGGGAACAAGCTTTCTTT.

The table lists this clonotype with a few counts. J is TRBJ1-4 and V is TRBV27; D remains unclear. The ends were cut back, 3 bases at V and 6 bases at J, with 8 bases in the middle. The germline CDR1 and CDR2 sequences are MNHEY and SMNVEV (reference sequence). The CDR3 contains 13 residues. CDR3 loop: CASSFGEDEKLFF. The CDR3 nucleotides are TGTGCCAGCAGTTTTGGGGAGGATGAAAAACTGTTTTTT.

This clonotype was found a few times. The V and J genes are TRBV18 and TRBJ2-4, with D unclear. This CDR3 spans 16 amino acids. Germline V gene data show CDR1 as KGHSH and CDR2 as LQKENI. Between the trimmed V and J ends, which lost 4 bases and 0 bases, there was a span of 13 bases. CDR3 residues: CASSLEPRLAKNIQYF. The CDR3 bases are TGTGCCAGCTCACTCGAACCCCGGCTAGCCAAAAACATTCAGTACTTC. Supplemented by reference TRBV18 and TRBJ2-4, the full variable domain reads NAGVMQNPRHLVRRRGQEARLRCSPMKGHSHVYWYRQLPEEGLKFMVYLQKENIIDESGMPKERFSAEFPKEGPSILRIQQVVRGDSAAYFCASSLEPRLAKNIQYFGAGTRLSVL.

This clonotype was observed a handful of times. The gene calls are TRBV3-1 and TRBJ2-3, with D tentatively TRBD1 or TRBD2 (5 bases each). CDR3 length: 14 residues. The V gene's germline CDR1 is LGHDT and CDR2 YNNKEL (reference sequence). The ends were cut back, 1 base at V and 8 bases at J, with 13 bases in the middle. In DNA, the CDR3 is TGTGCCAGCAGCCAAGGGGACCCTTCCCCTACGCAGTATTTT. As protein: CASSQGDPSPTQYF.

This clonotype was found a few times. The chain uses TRBV5-1 and TRBJ2-7, with 8 bases matching TRBD2. Germline loops: CDR1 SGHRS, CDR2 YFSETQ. With 6 bases clipped from V and 4 bases from J, the junction kept 6 bases outside the gene matches. CDR3 size: 13 residues. The CDR3 DNA reads TGCGCCAGCACCACGGGGGGGCATTACGAGCAGTACTTC. It codes for CASTTGGHYEQYF.

This clonotype was seen a few times. The gene calls are TRBV4-1 and TRBJ2-3; no clear D. There are 15 residues in the CDR3. CDR1 and CDR2 from the germline V gene are MGHRA and YSYEKL. V gave up 3 bases and J gave up 2 bases, with 12 bases separating them. In DNA, the CDR3 is TGCGCCAGCAGCCAGCCTCAGATAAACACAGATACGCAGTATTTT. Translating it yields CASSQPQINTDTQYF.

V is TRBV23-1 and J is TRBJ2-1; D possibly corresponds to TRBD2 (5 bases). TRBV23-1 is an ORF for which the function is uncertain. CDR3 length: 16 amino acids. Trimming pared 0 bases from V and 4 bases from J, leaving 13 bases between. CDR3 DNA sequence: TGCGCCAGCAGTCAATCGCAGGACTTTTTTTACAATGAGCAGTTCTTC. Translating gives CASSQSQDFFYNEQFF.

CDR3 sequence (DNA): TGCGCCAGCAGCCCAGCATGGGGGCTGGCAGATACGCAGTATTTT. Amino acid sequence: CASSPAWGLADTQYF. V is TRBV4-1 and J is TRBJ2-3; tentative D call: TRBD1 (6 bases). CDR3 size: 15 residues. Germline CDR1 and CDR2: MGHRA and YSYEKL. V shed 4 bases and J shed 4 bases, with 15 bases lying between them.

This clonotype was seen a single time. V gene TRBV12-3 or TRBV12-4 combines with J gene TRBJ2-7; D call uncertain. V was trimmed by 4 bases and J by 3 bases, leaving 10 bases between them. This CDR3 comprises 13 residues. The CDR3 coding sequence is TGTGCCAGCAGTTATTTCGCCAGCTACGAGCAGTACTTC. It yields the protein CASSYFASYEQYF.

The chain links TRBV12-3 or TRBV12-4 to TRBJ2-5; D unresolved. This CDR3 is 13 amino acids long. Trimming pared 3 bases from V and 9 bases from J, leaving 14 bases between. DNA of the CDR3: TGTGCCAGCAGTTTCTGGCAGTCCGTGGCCCAGTACTTC. Amino acids: CASSFWQSVAQYF.

This clonotype was observed a handful of times. The junction differs from germline at one of its ends, possibly a read error. This sequence joins TRBV18 and TRBJ2-3, with D unclear. The CDR3 is 9 residues long. The germline CDR1 and CDR2 sequences are KGHSH and LQKENI. The CDR3 nucleotides read TGTGCCAGCTCACCAGGGAAGTTCTTT. This gives the protein CASSPGKFF.

This chain joins TRBV20-1 and TRBJ2-7, with D maybe TRBD1 (7 bases). Per the germline V gene, CDR1 is DFQATT and CDR2 is SNEGSKA (reference sequence). This CDR3 spans 15 amino acids. Deletions cut 1 base from V and 2 bases from J, with 15 bases between. DNA of the CDR3: TGCAGTGCTAGAGCCGGCCAGGGGGGTCCCTACGAGCAGTACTTC. Its translation: CSARAGQGGPYEQYF.